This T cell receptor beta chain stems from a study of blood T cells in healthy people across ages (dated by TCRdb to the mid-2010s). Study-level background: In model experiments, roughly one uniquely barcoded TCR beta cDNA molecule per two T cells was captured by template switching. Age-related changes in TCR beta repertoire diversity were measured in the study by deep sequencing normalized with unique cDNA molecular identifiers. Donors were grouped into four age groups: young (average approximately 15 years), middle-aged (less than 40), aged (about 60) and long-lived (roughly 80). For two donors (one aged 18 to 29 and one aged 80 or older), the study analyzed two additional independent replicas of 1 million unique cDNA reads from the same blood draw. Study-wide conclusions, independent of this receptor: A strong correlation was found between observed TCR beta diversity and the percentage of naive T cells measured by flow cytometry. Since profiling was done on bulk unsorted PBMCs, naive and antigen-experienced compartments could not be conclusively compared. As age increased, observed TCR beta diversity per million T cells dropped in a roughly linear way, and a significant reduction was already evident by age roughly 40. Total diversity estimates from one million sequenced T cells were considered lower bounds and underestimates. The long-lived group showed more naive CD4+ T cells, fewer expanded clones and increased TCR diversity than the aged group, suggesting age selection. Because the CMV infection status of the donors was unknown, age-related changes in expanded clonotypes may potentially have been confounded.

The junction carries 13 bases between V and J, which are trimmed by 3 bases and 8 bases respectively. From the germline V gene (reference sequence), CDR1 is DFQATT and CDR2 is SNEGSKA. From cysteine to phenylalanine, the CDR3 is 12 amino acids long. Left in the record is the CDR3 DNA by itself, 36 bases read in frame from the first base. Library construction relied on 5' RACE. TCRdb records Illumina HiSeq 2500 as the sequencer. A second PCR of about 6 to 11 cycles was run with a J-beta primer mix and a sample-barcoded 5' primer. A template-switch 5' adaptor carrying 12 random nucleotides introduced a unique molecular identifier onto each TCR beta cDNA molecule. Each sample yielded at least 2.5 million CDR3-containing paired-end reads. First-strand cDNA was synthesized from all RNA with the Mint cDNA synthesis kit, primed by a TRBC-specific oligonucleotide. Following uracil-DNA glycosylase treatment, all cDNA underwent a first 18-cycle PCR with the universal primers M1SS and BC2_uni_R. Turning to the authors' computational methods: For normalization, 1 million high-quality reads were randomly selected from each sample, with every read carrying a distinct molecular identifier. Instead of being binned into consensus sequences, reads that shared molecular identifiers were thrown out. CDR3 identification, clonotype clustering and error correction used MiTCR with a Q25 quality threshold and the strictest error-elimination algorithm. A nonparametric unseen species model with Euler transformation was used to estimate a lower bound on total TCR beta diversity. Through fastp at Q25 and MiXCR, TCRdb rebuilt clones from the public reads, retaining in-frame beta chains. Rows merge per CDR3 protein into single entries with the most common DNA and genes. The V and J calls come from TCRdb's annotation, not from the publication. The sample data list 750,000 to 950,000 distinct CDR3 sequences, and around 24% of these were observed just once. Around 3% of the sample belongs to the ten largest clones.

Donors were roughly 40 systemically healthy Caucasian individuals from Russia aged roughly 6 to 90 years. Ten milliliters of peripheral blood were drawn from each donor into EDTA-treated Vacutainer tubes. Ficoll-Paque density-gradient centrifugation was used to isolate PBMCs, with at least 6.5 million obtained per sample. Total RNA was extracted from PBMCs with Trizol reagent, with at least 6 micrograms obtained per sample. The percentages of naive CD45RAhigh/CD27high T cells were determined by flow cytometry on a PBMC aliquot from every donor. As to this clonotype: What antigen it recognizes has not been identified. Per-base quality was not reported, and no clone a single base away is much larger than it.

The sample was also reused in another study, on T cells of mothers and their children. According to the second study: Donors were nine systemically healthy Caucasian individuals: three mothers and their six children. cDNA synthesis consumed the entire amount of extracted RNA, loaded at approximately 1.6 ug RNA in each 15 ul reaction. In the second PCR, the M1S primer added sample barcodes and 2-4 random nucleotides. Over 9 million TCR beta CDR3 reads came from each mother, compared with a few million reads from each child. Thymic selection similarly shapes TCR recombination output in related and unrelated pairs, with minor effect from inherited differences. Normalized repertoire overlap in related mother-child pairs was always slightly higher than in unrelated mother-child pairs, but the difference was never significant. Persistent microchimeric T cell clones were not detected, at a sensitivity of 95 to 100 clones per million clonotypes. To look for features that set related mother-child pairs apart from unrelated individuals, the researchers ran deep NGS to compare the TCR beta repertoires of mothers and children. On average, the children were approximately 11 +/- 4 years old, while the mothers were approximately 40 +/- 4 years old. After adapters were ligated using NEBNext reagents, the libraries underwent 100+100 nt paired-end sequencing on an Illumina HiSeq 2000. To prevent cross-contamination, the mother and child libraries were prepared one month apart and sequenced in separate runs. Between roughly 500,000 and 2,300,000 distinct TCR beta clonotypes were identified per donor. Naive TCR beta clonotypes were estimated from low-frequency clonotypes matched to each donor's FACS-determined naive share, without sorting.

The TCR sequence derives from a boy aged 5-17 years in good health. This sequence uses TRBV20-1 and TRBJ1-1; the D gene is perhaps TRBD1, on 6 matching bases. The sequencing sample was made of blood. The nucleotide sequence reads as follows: TGCAGTGCTAGTGCCAGGGGATCCGAAGCTTTCTTT. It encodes CSASARGSEAFF.